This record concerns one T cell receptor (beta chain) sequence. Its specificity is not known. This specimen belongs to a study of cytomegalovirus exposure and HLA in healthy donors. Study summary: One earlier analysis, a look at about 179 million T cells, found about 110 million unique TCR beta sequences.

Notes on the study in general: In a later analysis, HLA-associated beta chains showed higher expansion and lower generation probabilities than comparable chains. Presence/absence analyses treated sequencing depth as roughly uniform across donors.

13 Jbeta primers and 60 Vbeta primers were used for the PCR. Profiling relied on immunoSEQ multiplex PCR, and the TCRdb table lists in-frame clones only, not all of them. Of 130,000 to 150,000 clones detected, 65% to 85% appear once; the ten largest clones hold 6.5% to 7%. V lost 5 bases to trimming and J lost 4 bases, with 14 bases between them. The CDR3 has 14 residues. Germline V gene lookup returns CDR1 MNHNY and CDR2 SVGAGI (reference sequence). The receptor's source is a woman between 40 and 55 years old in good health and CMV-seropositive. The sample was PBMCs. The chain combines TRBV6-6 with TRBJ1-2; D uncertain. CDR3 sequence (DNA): TGTGCCAGCAGTCCCCCCGCAGTTATCTATGGCTACACCTTC. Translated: CASSPPAVIYGYTF.